The 19 T cell receptor beta chains below all came from one sample that was sequenced in a study of shared clonotypes between healthy human individuals. TCRdb's copy holds only in-frame clones and misses some; the assay was immunoSEQ multiplex PCR. Altogether 2 million to 2.5 million clones are present, over 90% being singletons, with the ten largest covering 0.39%. What was sequenced was naive CD4+ T cells from PBMCs. Subset in this sample: CD45RA+ positively selected. These receptor sequences come from a man younger than 35 in good health. Some clones in this sample may be carry-over from other donors' samples.

The chain couples TRBV28 to TRBJ1-2; 7 bases fit TRBD1. V shed 8 bases and J 4 bases; nucleotides not matched to a gene: 7. Germline V gives CDR1 MDHEN, CDR2 SYDVKM. The CDR3 is 13 amino acids. The CDR3 DNA sequence: TGTGCCAGCTTGAAGGGGGCAGGCTATGGCTACACCTTC. Its translation: CASLKGAGYGYTF.

The V gene is TRBV5-5, the J gene TRBJ2-5; D is possibly TRBD1 or TRBD2 (5 bases each). The CDR3 has 16 residues. Trimming pared 2 bases from V and 0 bases from J, leaving 14 bases between. CDR1 and CDR2 (germline): SGHKS, YYEKEE (reference sequence). The CDR3 loop is CASSFTSGANQETQYF. The CDR3 DNA reads TGTGCCAGCAGCTTTACTTCCGGGGCAAACCAAGAGACCCAGTACTTC. Full variable domain (missing parts from reference TRBV5-5 and TRBJ2-5): DAGVTQSPTHLIKTRGQQVTLRCSPISGHKSVSWYQQVLGQGPQFIFQYYEKEERGRGNFPDRFSARQFPNYSSELNVNALLLGDSALYLCASSFTSGANQETQYFGPGTRLLVL.

The chain is built from TRBV9 and TRBJ1-2, with D possibly being TRBD1 (5 bases). V was shortened by 0 bases and J by 4 bases, with 10 bases between the two germline ends. The CDR3 runs 14 residues. The germline V gene encodes CDR1 SGDLS and CDR2 YYNGEE. CDR3 DNA: TGTGCCAGCAGCGTAGCTCCAGGGCGCTATGGCTACACCTTC. Translation gives CASSVAPGRYGYTF.

This CDR3 is CASSGSGSVSYEQYF. The CDR3 DNA sequence: TGTGCCAGCAGTGGTAGCGGGAGTGTCTCCTACGAGCAGTACTTC. The rearrangement joins TRBV6-1 to TRBJ2-7, with 9 bases matching TRBD2. Germline V CDR1 and CDR2: MNHNS, SASEGT. The CDR3 contains 15 residues. Germline trimming cut 4 bases from V and 0 bases from J; bases unmatched to any gene: 4.

The J gene is TRBJ1-2, the V gene TRBV27; 9 bases agree with TRBD1. Germline V gene data show CDR1 as MNHEY and CDR2 as SMNVEV (reference sequence). There are 15 residues in the CDR3. Trimming at V came to 5 bases and at J to 8 bases, leaving 12 bases not matched to a gene. DNA for the CDR3: TGTGCCAGCAGTGCACCGGGACAGGGAATTGGAGGCTACACCTTC. It yields the protein CASSAPGQGIGGYTF.

The rearrangement uses TRBV6-5 and TRBJ2-7; D not resolved. The CDR3 totals 15 residues. The V gene lost 0 bases and the J gene lost 0 bases, with 9 bases spanning the gap. Germline V gives CDR1 MNHEY, CDR2 SVGAGI. The CDR3 bases are TGTGCCAGCAGTTACTCCCCCACAAGCTCCTACGAGCAGTACTTC. Translation gives CASSYSPTSSYEQYF.

The V gene is TRBV7-9, the J gene TRBJ1-2; maybe TRBD1 (5 bases). V lost 5 bases and J lost 6, with 10 bases in between. The germline V gene has CDR1 SEHNR and CDR2 FQNEAQ (reference sequence). This CDR3 comprises 12 residues. The chain's CDR3 is CASSLGDDGYTF. The CDR3 DNA is TGTGCCAGCAGCCTCGGGGACGATGGCTACACCTTC.

V and J are TRBV10-2 and TRBJ2-6; D gene unclear. This CDR3 comprises 15 residues. Trimming removed 7 bases at V and 0 bases at J, with 10 bases between. Germline V gene data show CDR1 as WSHSY and CDR2 as SAAADI. The CDR3 spells CASTPLSSGANVLTF. In DNA form, the CDR3 reads TGCGCCAGCACCCCATTAAGCTCTGGGGCCAACGTCCTGACTTTC.

V usage is TRBV7-9 and J usage is TRBJ2-3, with D perhaps TRBD1 (6 bases). CDR1 and CDR2 (germline): SEHNR, FQNEAQ (reference sequence). There are 16 residues in the CDR3. Trimming removed 2 bases from V and 5 bases from J, with 17 bases in between. The CDR3 DNA follows: TGTGCCAGCAGCTTACTAACAGGGTTCGGAGAAGATACGCAGTATTTT. Encoded protein: CASSLLTGFGEDTQYF. Together with reference TRBV7-9 and TRBJ2-3, the CDR3 gives the full variable domain: DTGVSQNPRHKITKRGQNVTFRCDPISEHNRLYWYRQTLGQGPEFLTYFQNEAQLEKSRLLSDRFSAERPKGSFSTLEIQRTEQGDSAMYLCASSLLTGFGEDTQYFGPGTRLTVL.

The rearrangement uses TRBV28 and TRBJ2-1; tentative D call: TRBD1 (5 bases). The CDR3 has 14 residues. CDR1 is MDHEN, CDR2 SYDVKM, per germline. V dropped 3 bases and J dropped 3 bases, with 9 bases sitting between them. DNA for the CDR3: TGTGCCAGCAGTTTGAAGGGGCTCTACAATGAGCAGTTCTTC. It specifies CASSLKGLYNEQFF.

This chain links TRBV2 with TRBJ2-7, with 11 bases lining up with TRBD1. Unmatched junction bases numbered 7, after V lost 5 bases and J lost 7 bases. The CDR3 loop spans 14 amino acids. Germline CDR1 reads SNHLY; CDR2 reads FYNNEI. CDR3 loop: CASSPGTGGKEQYF. CDR3 coding DNA: TGTGCCAGCAGTCCCGGGACAGGGGGGAAGGAGCAGTACTTC. Complete variable domain (other parts from reference TRBV2 and TRBJ2-7): EPEVTQTPSHQVTQMGQEVILRCVPISNHLYFYWYRQILGQKVEFLVSFYNNEISEKSEIFDDQFSVERPDGSNFTLKIRSTKLEDSAMYFCASSPGTGGKEQYFGPGTRLTVT.

The chain is built from TRBV4-1 and TRBJ2-7; weak D call: TRBD2 (5 bases). V was pared by 0 bases and J by 3 bases, with 9 bases between. This CDR3 is 14 amino acids long. Germline V gene sequence: CDR1 MGHRA, CDR2 YSYEKL. CDR3 in amino acids: CASSQDLRGYEQYF. Written as DNA, the CDR3 is TGCGCCAGCAGCCAAGATCTTCGGGGCTACGAGCAGTACTTC.

V usage is TRBV29-1 and J usage is TRBJ1-2; D is possibly TRBD1 (6 bases). Trimming pared 4 bases from V and 3 bases from J, leaving 21 bases between. Germline CDR1 reads SQVTM; CDR2 reads ANQGSEA. The CDR3 has 16 residues. In nucleotides, the CDR3 is TGCAGCGTTGGGTTTTTTTATCAGGGGCTACACTATGGCTACACCTTC. Its protein product is CSVGFFYQGLHYGYTF.

The V and J genes are TRBV10-3 and TRBJ2-5, with D possibly TRBD1 on 5 matching bases. The end of the DNA aligns better with TRBJ2-7, so the J call may be wrong. The CDR3 runs to 13 residues. Germline assignment: CDR1 ENHRY and CDR2 SYGVKD. In DNA form, the CDR3 reads TGTGCCATCAGTGTGGGGCAGCCCTACGAGCAGTACTTC. It encodes CAISVGQPYEQYF.

This clone occurred once. The rearrangement joins TRBV13 to TRBJ2-1, with TRBD2 identical over 8 bases. Looked up from germline, CDR1 is PRHDT and CDR2 is FYEKMQ (reference sequence). This CDR3 has 14 amino acids. V lost 5 bases and J lost 7; bases outside the gene matches: 7. The CDR3 is CASSPRREVNEQFF. The CDR3, as DNA: TGTGCCAGCAGCCCACGGCGGGAGGTGAATGAGCAGTTCTTC.

A note on this clone: One junction end disagrees with the germline gene, perhaps due to a read error. Different DNA sequences within this sample yield the same CDR3. This rearrangement joins TRBV28 to TRBJ2-7, with TRBD2 identical over 14 bases. The CDR3 sequence is 17 residues long. Per germline, CDR1 MDHEN and CDR2 SYDVKM. DNA for the CDR3: TGTGCCAGCAGAATGGGACTAGCGGGAGCCCGAGGGTGGGAGCAGTACTTT. It translates to CASRMGLAGARGWEQYF.

The CDR3 coding sequence is TGTGCCAGCAGTCTGGAGTACAGGTTACCAACCTACGAGCAGTACTTC. Translating gives CASSLEYRLPTYEQYF. V is TRBV28 and J is TRBJ2-7; D is perhaps TRBD1 (5 bases). V lost 5 bases and J lost 2, with 19 bases in between. The CDR3 is 16 amino acids. Germline V lookup: CDR1 MDHEN, CDR2 SYDVKM. Combining the CDR3 with reference TRBV28 and TRBJ2-7 gives the whole variable domain DVKVTQSSRYLVKRTGEKVFLECVQDMDHENMFWYRQDPGLGLRLIYFSYDVKMKEKGDIPEGYSVSREKKERFSLILESASTNQTSMYLCASSLEYRLPTYEQYFGPGTRLTVT.

The V and J genes are TRBV4-1 and TRBJ1-1; D is unresolved. This CDR3 is built from 13 residues. V gave up 4 bases and J gave up 3 bases, with 9 bases separating them. Germline V gene sequence: CDR1 MGHRA, CDR2 YSYEKL. CDR3 loop: CASSPHGDTEAFF. The DNA for the CDR3 is TGCGCCAGCAGCCCCCACGGGGACACTGAAGCTTTCTTT.

V is TRBV27 and J is TRBJ2-2, with 7 nucleotides matching TRBD2. The ends lost 7 bases at V and 5 bases at J; junction bases unmatched: 13. The CDR3 covers 16 residues. In germline, CDR1 is MNHEY, CDR2 SMNVEV (reference sequence). CDR3 region: CASTRTREVGTGELFF. CDR3 nucleotides: TGTGCCAGCACTCGGACCCGGGAGGTCGGAACCGGGGAGCTGTTTTTT.